These T cell receptor beta chains were read from a single sample in a study of T-cell memory formation after mild COVID-19. TCRdb called the 5' RACE reads again in MiXCR, with one record for every CDR3 protein. The sample carries around 340,000 distinct CDR3 sequences, around 21% recorded once. The sample comprised PBMCs or a T cell subset sorted from them (not recorded which). The receptors here all came from an adult woman who had mild COVID-19 (a few samples of this study predate the infection). Cell type and time point are not known. Each CDR3 is given with its conserved first and last residue. Fields, in order: J gene, D gene, clone size, V gene, CDR3 DNA, CDR3 protein. The D gene is left open where the match is weak. Some rows have no size entry. The others give once, few or many, or a class for an expanded clone.

TRBJ1-2	NA	NA	TRBV12-3/TRBV12-4	TGTGCCAGCAGTCAAACAGGGTGGGCTGGCTACACCTTC	CASSQTGWAGYTF
TRBJ2-1	TRBD2	few	TRBV29-1	TGCAGCGTCAGACTAGCGGGAGCTAGAAATGAGCAGTTCTTC	CSVRLAGARNEQFF
TRBJ2-2	NA	once	TRBV20-1	TGCAGTGCTAAGGACACCGGGGAGCTGTTTTTT	CSAKDTGELFF
TRBJ2-3	NA	few	TRBV5-3	TGTGCCAGAAGCTCCCTTTGGCCGGGAACAGATACGCAGTATTTT	CARSSLWPGTDTQYF
TRBJ2-7	NA	NA	TRBV20-1	TGCAGTGCTTCAGGATCCACCACCCGGGACACCCGTACCTACGAGCAGTACTTC	CSASGSTTRDTRTYEQYF
TRBJ1-2	NA	NA	TRBV6-2/TRBV6-3	TGTGCCAGCAGTTACTCAGGAAACTATGGCTACACCTTC	CASSYSGNYGYTF
TRBJ2-7	TRBD2	NA	TRBV11-2	TGTGCCAGCAGCTCCCCTGGACTAGCGGGGGGGCTCTCCTACGAGCAGTACTTC	CASSSPGLAGGLSYEQYF
TRBJ2-3	NA	few	TRBV5-6	TGTGCCAGCAGCTTGACGCCACCTAGCACAGATACGCAGTATTTT	CASSLTPPSTDTQYF
TRBJ2-6	NA	NA	TRBV7-6	TGTGCCAGCAGCGTATTACCGACAAAGCCCGACGTCTCTGGGGCCAACGTCCTGACTTTC	CASSVLPTKPDVSGANVLTF
TRBJ2-3	NA	NA	TRBV11-2	TGTGCCAGCAGCCCGGTCCCCTACAGGGACAGCACAGATACGCAGTATTTT	CASSPVPYRDSTDTQYF
TRBJ1-2	NA	NA	TRBV7-9	TGTGCCAGCAGCCCCGGTGTCTCTGCGGGTGGCTACACCTTC	CASSPGVSAGGYTF
TRBJ2-2	TRBD2	NA	TRBV12-3/TRBV12-4	TGTGCCAGCAGTTTAGCCGGGACTATATCCGGGGAGCTGTTTTTT	CASSLAGTISGELFF
TRBJ2-5	TRBD2	NA	TRBV20-1	TGCAGTGCTAGAAGGTCGCTAGCGGGACAAGAGACCCAGTACTTC	CSARRSLAGQETQYF
TRBJ2-1	TRBD2	NA	TRBV24-1	TGTGCCACCAGTGATTCTACTAGCGGGTACAATGAGCAGTTCTTC	CATSDSTSGYNEQFF
TRBJ1-6	NA	many	TRBV7-8	TGTGCCAGCAGCATTGACGGTCCGAGATTTAACACTAATTCACCCCTCCACTTT	CASSIDGPRFNTNSPLHF
TRBJ2-5	NA	once	TRBV15	TGTGCCACCAAGACCAGAGACCCGGTGGAAGAGACCCAGTACTTC	CATKTRDPVEETQYF
TRBJ1-1	TRBD1	NA	TRBV29-1	TGCAGCGTTAGGACAGGGCTTAACACTGAAGCTTTCTTT	CSVRTGLNTEAFF
TRBJ2-2	NA	NA	TRBV7-2	TGTGCCAGCAGCGGAGGGCACCCTTACGGCGGGGAGCTGTTTTTT	CASSGGHPYGGELFF
TRBJ1-1	NA	few	TRBV12-3/TRBV12-4	TGTGCCAGCAGTTCCTTCCCGAACACTGAAGCTTTCTTT	CASSSFPNTEAFF
TRBJ2-2	TRBD2	NA	TRBV24-1	TGTGCCACCAGTCCACTAGCGGGAGTGAACACCGGGGAGCTGTTTTTT	CATSPLAGVNTGELFF
TRBJ2-7	NA	NA	TRBV27	TGTGCCAGCAGTTCCCCAAACACCTACGAGCAGTACTTC	CASSSPNTYEQYF
TRBJ2-3	NA	NA	TRBV29-1	TGCAGCGTGGAGGGGATTCGGAGGATATGGGACACAGATACGCAGTATTTT	CSVEGIRRIWDTDTQYF
TRBJ2-7	NA	NA	TRBV10-3	TGTGCCATCCGGGGGGACAGCTACGAGCAGTACTTC	CAIRGDSYEQYF
TRBJ2-1	NA	NA	TRBV15	TGTGCCACCAGCACGCCTAGCAGTGAGCAGTTCTTC	CATSTPSSEQFF
TRBJ2-7	NA	few	TRBV4-1	TGCGCCAGCAGCCAGGACGTGGTTTACGAGCAGTACTTC	CASSQDVVYEQYF
TRBJ1-2	TRBD1	few	TRBV4-2	TGTGCCAGCAGCCAAGAGCGCGGACGACAGGGGAGGCAGGGCTACACCTTC	CASSQERGRQGRQGYTF
TRBJ2-4	NA	few	TRBV20-1	TGCAGTGCGTTAGGTGGGGCGACCAAAAACATTCAGTACTTC	CSALGGATKNIQYF
TRBJ2-2	NA	few	TRBV7-3	TGTGCCAGCAGCTTAGAGGGGCGGTCCGGGGAGCTGTTTTTT	CASSLEGRSGELFF
TRBJ2-4	TRBD2	few	TRBV20-1	TGCAGTGCTAGGTGGAGCCTTGGGACTAGCGGGACAAAGTCCGTTCAGTACTTC	CSARWSLGTSGTKSVQYF
TRBJ1-1	NA	few	TRBV19	TGTGCCAGTAGTATAGGCGCCCGGGCCACTGAAGCTTTCTTT	CASSIGARATEAFF
TRBJ2-4	NA	NA	TRBV7-2	TGTGCCAGCAGCTTAGTCGGTCTAGCCAAAAACATTCAGTACTTC	CASSLVGLAKNIQYF